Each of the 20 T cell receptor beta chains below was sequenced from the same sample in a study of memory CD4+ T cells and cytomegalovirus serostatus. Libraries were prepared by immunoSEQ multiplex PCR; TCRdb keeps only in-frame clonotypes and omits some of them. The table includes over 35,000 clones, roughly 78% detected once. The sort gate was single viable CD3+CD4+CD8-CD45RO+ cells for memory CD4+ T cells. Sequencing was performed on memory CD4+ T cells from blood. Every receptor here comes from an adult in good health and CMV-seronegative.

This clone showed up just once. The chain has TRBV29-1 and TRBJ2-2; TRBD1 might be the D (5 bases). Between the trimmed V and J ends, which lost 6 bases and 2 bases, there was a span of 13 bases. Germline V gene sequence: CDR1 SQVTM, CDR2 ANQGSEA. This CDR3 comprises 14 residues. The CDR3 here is CSVADRYNTGELFF. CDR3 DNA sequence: TGCAGCGTAGCCGACAGATACAACACCGGGGAGCTGTTTTTT.

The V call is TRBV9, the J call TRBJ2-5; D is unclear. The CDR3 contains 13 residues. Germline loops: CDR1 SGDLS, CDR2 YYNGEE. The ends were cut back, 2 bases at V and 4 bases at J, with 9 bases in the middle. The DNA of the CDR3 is TGTGCCAGCAGCGTGAATACGAGAGAGACCCAGTACTTC. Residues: CASSVNTRETQYF.

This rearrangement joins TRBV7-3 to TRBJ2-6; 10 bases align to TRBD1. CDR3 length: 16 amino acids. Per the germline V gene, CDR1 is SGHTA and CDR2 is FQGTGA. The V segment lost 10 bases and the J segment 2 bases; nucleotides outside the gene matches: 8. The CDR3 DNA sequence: TGTGCCACCACGGGACAGGGGCTGCCTGGGGCCAACGTCCTGACTTTC. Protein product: CATTGQGLPGANVLTF.

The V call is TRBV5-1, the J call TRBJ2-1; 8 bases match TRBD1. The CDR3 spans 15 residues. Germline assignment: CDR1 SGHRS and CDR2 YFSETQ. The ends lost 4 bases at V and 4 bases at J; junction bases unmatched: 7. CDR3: CASSPGQGPYNEQFF. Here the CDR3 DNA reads TGCGCCAGCAGCCCTGGACAGGGCCCATACAATGAGCAGTTCTTC.

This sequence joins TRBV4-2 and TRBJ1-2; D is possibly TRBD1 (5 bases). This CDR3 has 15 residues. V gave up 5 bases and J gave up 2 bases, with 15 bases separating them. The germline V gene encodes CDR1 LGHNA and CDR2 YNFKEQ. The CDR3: CASSARVKLNYGYTF. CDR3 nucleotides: TGTGCCAGCAGCGCCAGGGTTAAGCTGAACTATGGCTACACCTTC.

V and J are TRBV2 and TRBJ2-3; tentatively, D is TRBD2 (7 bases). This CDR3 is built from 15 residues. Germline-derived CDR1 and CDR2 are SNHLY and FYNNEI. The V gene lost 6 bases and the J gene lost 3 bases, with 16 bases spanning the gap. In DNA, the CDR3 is TGTGCCAGCAGAGAAACGGGGGGCCGGACAGATACGCAGTATTTT. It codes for CASRETGGRTDTQYF.

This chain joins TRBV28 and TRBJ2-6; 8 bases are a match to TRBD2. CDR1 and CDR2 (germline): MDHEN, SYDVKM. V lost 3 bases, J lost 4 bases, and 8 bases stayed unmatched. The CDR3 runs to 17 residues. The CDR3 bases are TGTGCCAGCAGTTTGTACGGGAGGGGGGCCGGGGCCAACGTCCTGACTTTC. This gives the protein CASSLYGRGAGANVLTF.

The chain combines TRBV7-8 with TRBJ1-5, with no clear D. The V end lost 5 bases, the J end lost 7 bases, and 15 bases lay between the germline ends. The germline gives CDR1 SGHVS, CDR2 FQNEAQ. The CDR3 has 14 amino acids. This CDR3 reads CASSHGEGRQPQHF. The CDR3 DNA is TGTGCCAGCAGCCACGGGGAGGGAAGACAGCCCCAGCATTTT.

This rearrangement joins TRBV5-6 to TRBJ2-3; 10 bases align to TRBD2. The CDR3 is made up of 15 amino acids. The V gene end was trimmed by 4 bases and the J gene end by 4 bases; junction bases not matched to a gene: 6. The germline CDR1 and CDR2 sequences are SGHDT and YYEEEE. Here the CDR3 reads CASSLERGGADTQYF. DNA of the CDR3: TGTGCCAGCAGCCTAGAGCGGGGGGGCGCAGATACGCAGTATTTT.

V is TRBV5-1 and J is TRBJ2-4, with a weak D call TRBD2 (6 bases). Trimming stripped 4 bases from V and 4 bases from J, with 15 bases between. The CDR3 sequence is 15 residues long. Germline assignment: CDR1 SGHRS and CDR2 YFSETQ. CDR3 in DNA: TGCGCCAGCAGCGAACCCGGGACTCAGAAAAACATTCAGTACTTC. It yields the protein CASSEPGTQKNIQYF. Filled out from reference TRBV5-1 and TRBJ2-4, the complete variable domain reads KAGVTQTPRYLIKTRGQQVTLSCSPISGHRSVSWYQQTPGQGLQFLFEYFSETQRNKGNFPGRFSGRQFSNSRSEMNVSTLELGDSALYLCASSEPGTQKNIQYFGAGTRLSVL.

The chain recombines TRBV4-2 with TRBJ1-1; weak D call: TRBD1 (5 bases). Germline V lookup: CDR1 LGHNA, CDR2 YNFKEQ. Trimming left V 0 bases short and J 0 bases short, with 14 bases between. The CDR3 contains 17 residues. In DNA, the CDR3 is TGTGCCAGCAGCCAAGAACCAAGACAGTACATGAACACTGAAGCTTTCTTT. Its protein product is CASSQEPRQYMNTEAFF.

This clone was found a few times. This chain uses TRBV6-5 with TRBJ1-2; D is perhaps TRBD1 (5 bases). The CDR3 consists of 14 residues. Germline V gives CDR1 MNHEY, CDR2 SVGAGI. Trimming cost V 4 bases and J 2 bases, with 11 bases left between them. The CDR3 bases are TGTGCCAGCAGTTTGGGGCAGAGGAACTATGGCTACACCTTC. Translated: CASSLGQRNYGYTF.

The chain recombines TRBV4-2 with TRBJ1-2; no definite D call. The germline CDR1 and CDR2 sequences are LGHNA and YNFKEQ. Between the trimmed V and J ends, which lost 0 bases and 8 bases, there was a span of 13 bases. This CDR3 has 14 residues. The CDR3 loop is CASSQDSRVSGYTF. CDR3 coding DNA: TGTGCCAGCAGCCAAGATAGTAGGGTGAGCGGCTACACCTTC.

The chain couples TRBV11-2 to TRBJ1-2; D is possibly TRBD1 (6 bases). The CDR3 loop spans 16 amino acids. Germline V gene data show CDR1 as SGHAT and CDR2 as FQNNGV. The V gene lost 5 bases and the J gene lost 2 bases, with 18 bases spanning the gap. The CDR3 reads CASSRSAAGANYGYTF. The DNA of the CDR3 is TGTGCCAGCAGCCGGAGCGCGGCGGGGGCGAACTATGGCTACACCTTC.

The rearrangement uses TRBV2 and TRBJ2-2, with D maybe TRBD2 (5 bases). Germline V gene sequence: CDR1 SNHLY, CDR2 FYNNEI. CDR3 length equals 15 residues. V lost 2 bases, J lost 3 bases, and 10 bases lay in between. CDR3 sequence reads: CASSEKEVHTGELFF. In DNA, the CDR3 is TGTGCCAGCAGTGAAAAGGAGGTACACACCGGGGAGCTGTTTTTT.

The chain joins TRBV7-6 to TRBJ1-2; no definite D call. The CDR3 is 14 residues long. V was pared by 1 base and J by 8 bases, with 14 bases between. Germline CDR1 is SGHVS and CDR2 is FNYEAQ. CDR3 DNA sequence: TGTGCCAGCAGCTTAGGTACCTCCGAAGGGGGCTACACCTTC. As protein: CASSLGTSEGGYTF.

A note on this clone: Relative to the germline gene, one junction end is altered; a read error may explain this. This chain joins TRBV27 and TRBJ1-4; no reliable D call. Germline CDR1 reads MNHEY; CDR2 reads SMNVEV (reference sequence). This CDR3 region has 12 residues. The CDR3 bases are TGTGCCAGCAGTTCTCGGCTGGGCAGGACTTTCTTT. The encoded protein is CASSSRLGRTFF.

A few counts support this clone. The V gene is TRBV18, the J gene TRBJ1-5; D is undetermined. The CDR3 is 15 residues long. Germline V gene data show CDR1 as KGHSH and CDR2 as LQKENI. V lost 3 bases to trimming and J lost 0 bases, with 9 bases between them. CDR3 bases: TGTGCCAGCTCACCCAACGGGGATAGCAATCAGCCCCAGCATTTT. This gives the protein CASSPNGDSNQPQHF.

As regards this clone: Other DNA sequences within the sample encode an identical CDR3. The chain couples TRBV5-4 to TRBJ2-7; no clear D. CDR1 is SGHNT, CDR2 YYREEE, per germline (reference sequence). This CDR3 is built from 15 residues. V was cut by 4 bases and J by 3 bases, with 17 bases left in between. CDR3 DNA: TGTGCCAGCAGCCAGAGGCCCGCCTCAATCTACGAGCAGTACTTC. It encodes CASSQRPASIYEQYF.

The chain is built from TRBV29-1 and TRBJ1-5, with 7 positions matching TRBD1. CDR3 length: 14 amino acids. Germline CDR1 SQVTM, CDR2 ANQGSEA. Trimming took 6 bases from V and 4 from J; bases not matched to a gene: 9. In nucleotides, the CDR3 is TGCAGCGTGGGGGGACAGAATAAAAATCAGCCCCAGCATTTT. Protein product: CSVGGQNKNQPQHF.